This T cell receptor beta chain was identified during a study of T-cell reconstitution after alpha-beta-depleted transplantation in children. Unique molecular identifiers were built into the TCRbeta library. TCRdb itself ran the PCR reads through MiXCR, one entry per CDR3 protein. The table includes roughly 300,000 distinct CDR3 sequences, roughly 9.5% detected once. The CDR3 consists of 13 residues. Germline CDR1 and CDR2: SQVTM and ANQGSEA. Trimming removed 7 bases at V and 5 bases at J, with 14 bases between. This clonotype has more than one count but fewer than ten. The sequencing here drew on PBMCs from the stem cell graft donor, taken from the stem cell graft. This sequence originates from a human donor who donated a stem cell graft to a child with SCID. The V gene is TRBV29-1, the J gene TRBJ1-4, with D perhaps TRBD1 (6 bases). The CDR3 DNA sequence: TGCAGCGGCAGAGGGACATCGAATGAAAAACTGTTTTTT. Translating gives CSGRGTSNEKLFF.